Below are 24 T cell receptor beta chains sequenced from a single sample in a study of regulatory T cells in long-lasting Graves disease. As to time point: newly diagnosed GD, antithyroid drugs for less than 3 months. PBMC RNA served as the TCR library source. With iRepertoire HTBI primers and Arm-PCR of CDR3 regions, TCR beta libraries were built. Each CDR3 protein gets one entry after TCRdb re-called the multiplex PCR reads with MiXCR. The sample yields 400,000 to 450,000 distinct CDR3 sequences, 15% to 20% seen once. This same sample was also part of a study on T cells in Graves' hyperthyroidism and ophthalmopathy.

Source: peripheral blood mononuclear cells (PBMCs), taken at new diagnosis, from a patient treated with antithyroid drugs. The receptors originated from a woman in her 30s with Graves disease.

The rearrangement links TRBV5-1 to TRBJ1-2; D unresolved. Germline CDR1 and CDR2: SGHRS and YFSETQ. The CDR3 extends over 15 amino acids. Trimming took off 0 bases at V and 2 bases at J, with 11 bases between the two ends. CDR3 coding DNA: TGCGCCAGCAGCTTGGGTCCAGGTTTCAACTATGGCTACACCTTC. As protein: CASSLGPGFNYGYTF.

To note about this clonotype: At one of its ends the junction is not consistent with the germline gene, which may arise from a read error. The chain uses TRBV11-1 and TRBJ2-7, with D perhaps matching TRBD2 (5 bases). CDR3 length: 14 residues. Germline CDR1 and CDR2: SGHAT and FQDESV (reference sequence). The CDR3 loop reads CASGFPGISYEQYF. The DNA of the CDR3 is TGTGCCAGCGGCTTCCCCGGGATCTCCTACGAGCAGTACTTC.

This clonotype occurred many times. The gene calls are TRBV19 and TRBJ1-5, with a possible D match to TRBD1 (5 bases). There are 18 residues in the CDR3. The V end lost 3 bases, the J end lost 6 bases, and 24 bases lay between the germline ends. Germline V gene data show CDR1 as LNHDA and CDR2 as SQIVND (reference sequence). The DNA of the CDR3 is TGTGCCAGTAGTATTTTCCCCCCGCAGGACCGGGGCGGTCAGCCCCAGCATTTT. It is translated as CASSIFPPQDRGGQPQHF.

This clonotype was found a few times. The chain employs TRBV12-3 or TRBV12-4 and TRBJ2-7; TRBD2 aligns across 11 bases. Trimming took 4 bases from V and 2 from J; bases not matched to a gene: 7. The CDR3 extends over 16 amino acids. CDR3 loop: CASSSKNSGRAYEQYF. The CDR3 nucleotides read TGTGCCAGCAGTTCTAAAAATAGCGGGAGGGCCTACGAGCAGTACTTC.

This clonotype appeared a few times. The rearrangement links TRBV7-9 to TRBJ2-7, with D perhaps matching TRBD1 or TRBD2 (6 bases each). V shed 5 bases and J shed 5 bases, with 16 bases lying between them. Germline CDR1 SEHNR, CDR2 FQNEAQ (reference sequence). This CDR3 spans 14 amino acids. The DNA for the CDR3 is TGTGCCAGCAGCCCCCCCGGGGGCTTTAACGAGCAGTACTTC. This codes for CASSPPGGFNEQYF.

This clonotype is a singleton in its sample. The chain uses TRBV3-1 and TRBJ1-3; D is perhaps TRBD1 (5 bases). The CDR3 contains 16 residues. Deletions cut 2 bases from V and 0 bases from J, with 11 bases between. The germline V gene has CDR1 LGHDT and CDR2 YNNKEL (reference sequence). In DNA form, the CDR3 reads TGTGCCAGCAGCCAATTTGGGGGAGCCTCTGGAAACACCATATATTTT. It yields the protein CASSQFGGASGNTIYF.

This clonotype was picked up many times. DNA for the CDR3: TGCAGTGCTAGAGTTGTGACAGGGTTTTCCTCCTACAATGAGCAGTTCTTC. Its protein is CSARVVTGFSSYNEQFF. V is TRBV20-1 and J is TRBJ2-1; 7 bases line up with TRBD1. Germline loops: CDR1 DFQATT, CDR2 SNEGSKA (reference sequence). Trimming took 1 base from V and 0 from J; bases not matched to a gene: 9. The CDR3 length is 17 residues.

This clonotype was picked up many times. The chain is built from TRBV27 and TRBJ2-7; 10 nucleotides align to TRBD1. The CDR3 loop spans 13 amino acids. Germline CDR1 reads MNHEY; CDR2 reads SMNVEV (reference sequence). The V segment lost 8 bases and the J segment 4 bases; nucleotides outside the gene matches: 5. CDR3 loop: CASVGQGMYEQYF. DNA of the CDR3: TGTGCCAGCGTGGGACAGGGGATGTACGAGCAGTACTTC.

A few counts support this clonotype. This chain links TRBV19 with TRBJ2-1, with 11 bases aligning to TRBD2. This CDR3 region has 16 residues. Germline assignment: CDR1 LNHDA and CDR2 SQIVND (reference sequence). Losses at the gene ends were 9 bases for V and 6 bases for J; bases not matched to a gene: 13. CDR3 residues: CASSVSGRARGNEQFF. The CDR3, as DNA: TGTGCCAGCTCGGTTAGCGGGAGGGCCAGGGGCAATGAGCAGTTCTTC.

This clonotype was counted between two and nine times. V is TRBV10-1 and J is TRBJ2-3; 10 positions match TRBD1. With V trimmed by 6 bases and J by 8 bases, 5 bases remained unmatched. Per germline, CDR1 WNHNN and CDR2 SYGVQD (reference sequence). CDR3 length equals 13 residues. CDR3 bases: TGCGCCAGCAGCGGGACAGGGGTGGGTACGCAGTATTTT. Translation gives CASSGTGVGTQYF.

The J gene is TRBJ2-4, the V gene TRBV14; TRBD2 matches 12 bases. The CDR3 has 15 amino acids. Unmatched junction bases numbered 7, after V lost 5 bases and J lost 8 bases. CDR1 SGHDN and CDR2 FVKESK come from the germline V gene. The chain's CDR3 is CASSERTSGMDIQYF. In DNA form, the CDR3 reads TGTGCCAGCAGCGAAAGGACTAGCGGGATGGACATTCAGTACTTC.

This clonotype was detected only a few times. The chain is built from TRBV7-9 and TRBJ2-7; D possibly corresponds to TRBD2 (6 bases). The ends were cut back, 1 base at V and 3 bases at J, with 13 bases in the middle. The CDR3 runs 15 residues. Germline V lookup: CDR1 SEHNR, CDR2 FQNEAQ (reference sequence). This chain's CDR3 is CASSLESAGSYEQYF. The CDR3 nucleotides are TGTGCCAGCAGCTTAGAATCCGCGGGGAGCTACGAGCAGTACTTC.

This clonotype was observed a handful of times. Given a much more abundant clone one base away, this may be a read error. The CDR3 carries no conserved terminal phenylalanine or tryptophan, so it likely arises from a read error. This chain joins TRBV2 and TRBJ1-5; D gene unclear. The V and J ends lost 7 bases and 6 bases respectively, with 19 bases between them. The CDR3 has 15 residues. Germline CDR1 SNHLY, CDR2 FYNNEI. CDR3 sequence reads: CASTPTAGPPQPQHL. The CDR3 DNA is TGTGCCAGCACCCCCACCGCAGGCCCACCTCAGCCCCAGCATCTT.

The chain combines TRBV7-3 with TRBJ2-2; 10 positions agree with TRBD1. The germline V gene encodes CDR1 SGHTA and CDR2 FQGTGA. This CDR3 has 15 residues. V shed 5 bases and J 4 bases; nucleotides not matched to a gene: 4. The CDR3 loop reads CASSQRDRGTGELFF. CDR3 coding DNA: TGTGCCAGCAGCCAACGGGACAGGGGCACCGGGGAGCTGTTTTTT.

This clonotype occurred many times. CDR3 sequence reads: CAWNQAVGGTQYF. The CDR3 DNA is TGTGCCTGGAACCAGGCAGTCGGAGGGACCCAGTACTTC. V and J are TRBV30 and TRBJ2-5; possible D gene TRBD2, 5 bases. Trimming pared 4 bases from V and 7 bases from J, leaving 16 bases between. CDR3 length: 13 amino acids. Germline CDR1 is GTSNPN and CDR2 is SVGIG (reference sequence).

V is TRBV20-1 and J is TRBJ2-7; D is perhaps TRBD2 (6 bases). The germline V gene encodes CDR1 DFQATT and CDR2 SNEGSKA (reference sequence). CDR3 length: 19 amino acids. Trimming took 6 bases from V and 7 from J, leaving 37 bases between them. CDR3 in amino acids: CSAQPNFRWLAEPCNEQYF. CDR3 nucleotides: TGCAGTGCGCAACCTAATTTCAGGTGGTTAGCGGAACCCTGCAATGAGCAGTACTTC.

As to this clonotype: A much larger clone is a single base away; this may be a read error. The rearrangement links TRBV27 to TRBJ2-7, with a possible D match to TRBD2 (5 bases). The germline CDR1 and CDR2 sequences are MNHEY and SMNVEV (reference sequence). This CDR3 contains 14 residues. Trimming left V 3 bases short and J 7 bases short, with 16 bases between. The CDR3: CASSLRAIYNEQYF. CDR3 bases: TGTGCCAGCAGTTTGAGGGCGATCTACAATGAGCAGTACTTC.

This clonotype has just a few counts. The genes are TRBV7-2 and TRBJ2-7; TRBD1 agrees at 7 bases. The CDR3 loop spans 14 amino acids. V lost 3 bases, J lost 3 bases, and 5 bases stayed unmatched. From germline, CDR1 is SGHTA and CDR2 FQGNSA. Here the CDR3 reads CASSFSGQLYEQYF. CDR3 coding DNA: TGTGCCAGCAGCTTTTCGGGACAGCTCTACGAGCAGTACTTC. The full variable domain, in which reference TRBV7-2 and TRBJ2-7 provide the parts outside the CDR3, is GAGVSQSPSNKVTEKGKDVELRCDPISGHTALYWYRQSLGQGLEFLIYFQGNSAPDKSGLPSDRFSAERTGGSVSTLTIQRTQQEDSAVYLCASSFSGQLYEQYFGPGTRLTVT.

This clonotype was counted ten times or more. The chain recombines TRBV7-9 with TRBJ2-5; 8 nucleotides match TRBD2. Germline V gives CDR1 SEHNR, CDR2 FQNEAQ (reference sequence). This CDR3 is 19 amino acids long. V trimming: 5 bases; J trimming: 5 bases; junction bases outside the gene matches: 22. CDR3 sequence reads: CASSDLLSGREVRYETQYF. CDR3 nucleotides: TGTGCCAGCAGCGACCTCCTTTCCGGGCGGGAGGTGAGATACGAGACCCAGTACTTC.

This clonotype was recorded many times. V and J are TRBV10-3 and TRBJ2-1, with 14 bases that match TRBD2. Germline-derived CDR1 and CDR2 are ENHRY and SYGVKD. The CDR3 sequence is 17 residues long. The V segment lost 2 bases and the J segment 8 bases; nucleotides outside the gene matches: 8. The DNA for the CDR3 is TGTGCCATCAGTGAGCCAGGGACTAGCGGGAGTGGGGATGAGCAGTTCTTC. Its translation is CAISEPGTSGSGDEQFF.

Many counts were recorded for this clonotype. Its ends do not fully match the called genes, so a read error is possible. The V and J genes are TRBV6-5 and TRBJ2-1, with 14 bases that match TRBD2. The germline gives CDR1 MNHEY, CDR2 SVGAGI. The CDR3 contains 16 residues. CDR3 protein: CASNYRGLAGERKQFF. The CDR3 DNA reads as TGTGCCAGCAATTACAGGGGACTAGCGGGAGAAAGGAAGCAGTTCTTC.

Notes on this clonotype: With only one base between it and a far larger clone, this is likely a read error. The chain carries TRBV18 and TRBJ2-1; 10 bases agree with TRBD1. Germline loops: CDR1 KGHSH, CDR2 LQKENI. The CDR3 runs to 15 residues. V lost 0 bases, J lost 10 bases, and 6 bases stayed unmatched. CDR3 coding DNA: TGTGCCAGCTCACCACCCGGGACAGGGGTCTACGAGCAGTTCTTC. It yields the protein CASSPPGTGVYEQFF.

This clonotype was observed at least ten times. The chain joins TRBV7-6 to TRBJ1-5, with D maybe TRBD1 (6 bases). The CDR3 extends over 16 amino acids. Germline lookup yields CDR1 SGHVS and CDR2 FNYEAQ. V was shortened by 1 base and J by 7 bases, with 17 bases between the two germline ends. The CDR3 here is CASSLGPGPQGQPQHF. Written as DNA, the CDR3 is TGTGCCAGCAGCTTAGGTCCAGGACCTCAGGGGCAGCCCCAGCATTTT.

There are many counts of this clonotype. This chain connects TRBV6-1 to TRBJ2-7, with 8 bases matching TRBD2. The CDR3 contains 15 residues. Germline loops: CDR1 MNHNS, CDR2 SASEGT. Trimming at V came to 2 bases and at J to 2 bases, leaving 5 bases not matched to a gene. The chain's CDR3 is CASSEFGGRPYEQYF. The CDR3 coding sequence is TGTGCCAGCAGTGAATTTGGCGGGAGGCCCTACGAGCAGTACTTC.